This entry lists 26 T cell receptor beta chains sequenced from one sample in a study of esophageal squamous cell carcinoma under preoperative chemotherapy. Time point indicated: after preoperative PTX-NDP chemotherapy. TCRdb redid the calling of the PCR reads with MiXCR, one entry per CDR3 protein. The data show tens of thousands of distinct CDR3 sequences, 40% to 60% seen once. This sample was gathered from a patient given preoperative chemotherapy. These receptors all stem from a human donor with esophageal squamous cell carcinoma. The donor label of this sample is uncertain.

V gene TRBV6-2 or TRBV6-3 combines with J gene TRBJ2-2, with a possible D match to TRBD1 (6 bases). Trimming shortened V by 6 bases and J by 3 bases, and 14 bases separated the two germline ends. CDR3 length: 15 amino acids. Germline V gene data show CDR1 as MNHEY and CDR2 as SVGEGT. The CDR3 reads CASSYREEDTGELFF. CDR3 bases: TGTGCCAGCAGCTACAGGGAAGAGGACACCGGGGAGCTGTTTTTT.

The rearrangement uses TRBV7-2 and TRBJ2-5; the match to TRBD1 covers 7 bases. The end of the DNA aligns better with TRBJ2-7, so the J call may be wrong. Per the germline V gene, CDR1 is SGHTA and CDR2 is FQGNSA. CDR3 length equals 15 residues. CDR3: CASSLRRDRSYEQYF. CDR3 coding DNA: TGTGCCAGCAGCTTGCGCCGGGACAGATCCTACGAGCAGTACTTC.

The rearrangement uses TRBV19 and TRBJ2-3; 10 nucleotides match TRBD1. V gave up 1 base and J gave up 6 bases; unmatched junction bases: 10. This CDR3 comprises 17 residues. Per germline, CDR1 LNHDA and CDR2 SQIVND (reference sequence). The CDR3 nucleotides read TGTGCCAGTAGTATAGGCGACAGGGGGCGAGTCGGGGATACGCAGTATTTT. This gives the protein CASSIGDRGRVGDTQYF.

The chain carries TRBV7-2 and TRBJ2-4, with 7 nucleotides matching TRBD2. The DNA matches TRBJ2-5 better at its end, which makes the J call doubtful. CDR3 length: 13 amino acids. In germline, CDR1 is SGHTA, CDR2 FQGNSA. The CDR3 DNA sequence: TGTGCCAGCAGCTGGGGGGGACGGGAGACCCAGTACTTC. Translation gives CASSWGGRETQYF.

J is TRBJ2-3 and V is TRBV7-3, with 8 bases identical to TRBD2. TRBJ2-1 matches the DNA end more closely, so the J call is doubtful. The CDR3 runs to 17 residues. Germline V gene data show CDR1 as SGHTA and CDR2 as FQGTGA. The CDR3 loop is CASSLELGRGAKNTQFF. The CDR3 region has the DNA TGTGCCAGCAGCCTCGAACTGGGGCGGGGGGCCAAAAATACGCAGTTCTTC.

This clonotype was observed many times. The gene calls are TRBV7-6 and TRBJ2-5; D possibly matches TRBD1 or TRBD2 (6 bases each). The better agreement between TRBJ2-7 and the DNA end casts doubt on the J call. The CDR3 covers 13 residues. Germline CDR1 reads SGHVS; CDR2 reads FNYEAQ. DNA of the CDR3: TGTGCCAGCAGCCACTTAGGGGGGTACGAGCAGTACTTC. It is translated as CASSHLGGYEQYF.

About this clonotype itself: An end of the junction differs from the germline gene, which may be a read error. The chain carries TRBV7-9 and TRBJ2-3, with D tentatively TRBD1 or TRBD2 (5 bases each). The CDR3 runs to 15 residues. The germline gives CDR1 SEHNR, CDR2 FQNEAQ (reference sequence). The CDR3 DNA sequence: TGTGCCGGCGGCTCGGGGTGCCGGGGCACAGAGACGCAGTATTTT. The encoded protein is CAGGSGCRGTETQYF.

This clonotype was detected ten times or more. CDR3: CASSSLDRDEQFF. The CDR3 DNA reads as TGTGCCAGCAGCTCCCTTGACCGGGATGAGCAGTTCTTC. The chain has TRBV7-8 and TRBJ2-1; D gene unclear. Germline V lookup: CDR1 SGHVS, CDR2 FQNEAQ. The CDR3 totals 13 residues. With 4 bases removed from V and 8 bases from J, the gap between germline ends came to 12 bases.

A remark on this clonotype: One end of the junction is discordant with germline, which a read error may explain. The chain uses TRBV7-8 and TRBJ2-3; TRBD2 might be the D (5 bases). Germline V gene data show CDR1 as SGHVS and CDR2 as FQNEAQ. The CDR3 contains 16 residues. CDR3 in amino acids: CASRGLEGASTDTLYF. DNA for the CDR3: TGTGCCAGCAGGGGCCTCGAGGGTGCGAGCACAGATACGCTGTATTTT. Supplemented by reference TRBV7-8 and TRBJ2-3, the full variable domain reads GAGVSQSPRYKVAKRGQDVALRCDPISGHVSLFWYQQALGQGPEFLTYFQNEAQLDKSGLPSDRFFAERPEGSVSTLKIQRTQQEDSAVYLCASRGLEGASTDTLYFGPGTRLTVL.

This clonotype counts as medium-sized. The chain is built from TRBV7-6 and TRBJ1-2; D is undetermined. The CDR3 totals 14 residues. Trimming left V 5 bases short and J 1 base short, with 11 bases between. The germline V gene has CDR1 SGHVS and CDR2 FNYEAQ. The CDR3 bases are TGTGCCAGCAGCCCGCGGACGGATAACTATGGCTACACCTTC. Encoded protein: CASSPRTDNYGYTF.

The chain uses TRBV6-2 or TRBV6-3 and TRBJ2-7; 7 nucleotides align to TRBD2. The CDR3 runs 15 residues. From germline, CDR1 is MNHEY and CDR2 SVGEGT. With 6 bases clipped from V and 3 bases from J, the junction kept 11 bases outside the gene matches. This CDR3 reads CASSRFGGEFYEQYF. As DNA, the CDR3 is TGTGCCAGCAGCCGATTTGGGGGGGAGTTCTACGAGCAGTACTTC.

Ten or more counts support this clonotype. The genes are TRBV12-3 or TRBV12-4 and TRBJ2-2; 10 nucleotides line up with TRBD1. The CDR3 loop spans 17 amino acids. V lost 0 bases, J lost 3 bases, and 4 bases stayed unmatched. CDR3: CASSLATGGKHTGELFF. As DNA, the CDR3 is TGTGCCAGCAGTTTAGCGACAGGGGGCAAACACACCGGGGAGCTGTTTTTT.

This clonotype was recorded only once. One junction end disagrees with the germline gene, perhaps due to a read error. The rearrangement uses TRBV7-2 and TRBJ2-3; unclear D gene. This CDR3 region has 16 residues. Germline CDR1 and CDR2: SGHTA and FQGNSA. As DNA, the CDR3 is TGTGCCGGCAGCGTCCTAGAGGCTGTAAGCACAGATACGCAGTATTTT. Amino acid sequence: CAGSVLEAVSTDTQYF.

Concerning this clonotype itself: A read error may account for a junction end that differs from germline. This chain joins TRBV7-2 and TRBJ2-5; 10 bases map to TRBD2. The CDR3 spans 18 residues. The germline CDR1 and CDR2 sequences are SGHTA and FQGNSA. CDR3 sequence reads: CASSPQVERGGYPDTQYF. For the CDR3, the DNA is TGTGCCAGCAGCCCCCAAGTAGAGCGGGGGGGTTACCCAGATACCCAGTACTTT.

As for this clonotype: At one end the junction does not follow the germline gene, possibly because of a read error. The chain uses TRBV7-6 and TRBJ2-3, with D perhaps matching TRBD1 (5 bases). CDR3 length: 15 residues. Germline V gene sequence: CDR1 SGHVS, CDR2 FNYEAQ. The CDR3 loop is CGSSLGPADTDTQYF. CDR3 nucleotide sequence: TGTGGCAGCAGCTTGGGGCCGGCAGACACAGATACGCAGTATTTT.

V and J are TRBV7-8 and TRBJ2-4, with D possibly called TRBD1 or TRBD2 (5 bases each). The J call may be mistaken, given a closer DNA end match to TRBJ2-3. The germline V gene has CDR1 SGHVS and CDR2 FQNEAQ. The length of the CDR3 is 15 residues. CDR3 coding DNA: TGTGCCAGCAGCTCGGGCGGGTGGGGCACAAATATTCAGTATTTT. Its protein is CASSSGGWGTNIQYF.

The J gene is TRBJ2-2, the V gene TRBV7-2; possibly TRBD1 for D (6 bases). The length of the CDR3 is 17 residues. Trimming pared 3 bases from V and 11 bases from J, leaving 25 bases between. Germline-derived CDR1 and CDR2 are SGHTA and FQGNSA. DNA of the CDR3: TGTGCCAGCAGCTTGGGGGCCGGGACCGTAAAAACAGATGAGCTGTTTTTT. This sequence encodes CASSLGAGTVKTDELFF.

This chain joins TRBV7-2 and TRBJ2-2; possibly TRBD1 for D (6 bases). The V end lost 3 bases, the J end lost 16 bases, and 30 bases lay between the germline ends. CDR3 size: 17 residues. Germline CDR1 SGHTA, CDR2 FQGNSA. For the CDR3, the DNA is TGTGCCAGCAGCTTGGGGGCCGGGACCCTAAGATCCGATAAGCAGTTTTTT. Translation: CASSLGAGTLRSDKQFF.

As to this clonotype: This is likely a read error, given that the CDR3 carries no conserved phenylalanine or tryptophan at its end. The DNA is omitted, as the CDR3 cannot be located on it reliably, and the CDR3 follows TCRdb's listing. The chain uses TRBV7-2 and TRBJ2-5; TRBD2 was called by the table and not checked on the DNA. Germline V gives CDR1 SGHTA, CDR2 FQGNSA. The CDR3 length equals 15 residues, ends included. CDR3 loop: CASSPAGRFQATQLS.

The V call is TRBV5-8, the J call TRBJ2-4, with D tentatively TRBD2 (6 bases). The DNA end is a closer match to TRBJ2-7, so the J assignment may be wrong. The CDR3 is 12 amino acids. Germline CDR1 SGHTS, CDR2 YDEGEE. CDR3 residues: CASRRDSYEQYF. Written as DNA, the CDR3 is TGTGCCAGCCGGAGGGATTCCTACGAGCAGTACTTC.

At least ten counts were recorded for this clonotype. V gene TRBV5-4 combines with J gene TRBJ2-5; D might be TRBD2 (5 bases). This CDR3 comprises 16 residues. Germline loops: CDR1 SGHNT, CDR2 YYREEE (reference sequence). V was pared by 3 bases and J by 1 base, with 16 bases between. CDR3 sequence (DNA): TGTGCCAGCAGCTCCCCCAGTGTGGACTCCCAAGAGACCCAGTACTTC. Encoded protein: CASSSPSVDSQETQYF.

A word on this clonotype: Compared with germline, one end of the junction differs, possibly owing to a read error. V usage is TRBV6-1 and J usage is TRBJ2-4; 8 bases map to TRBD2. The CDR3 contains 16 residues. From germline, CDR1 is MNHNS and CDR2 SASEGT. CDR3 region: CASSERGGRAKNMQYF. CDR3 bases: TGTGCCAGCAGCGAACGGGGGGGGCGAGCCAAAAACATGCAGTATTTC.

This clonotype has ten or more counts. This chain uses TRBV7-3 with TRBJ2-1, with D perhaps matching TRBD1 or TRBD2 (5 bases each). Trimming stripped 0 bases from V and 13 bases from J, with 13 bases between. Germline CDR1 SGHTA, CDR2 FQGTGA. The CDR3 covers 13 residues. The CDR3 DNA sequence: TGTGCCAGCAGCTTAACGGTGGGGGAGACCCAGTTCTTC. Translation gives CASSLTVGETQFF.

In regard to this clonotype: A read error may account for a junction end that differs from germline. The chain employs TRBV7-7 and TRBJ2-5, with 14 nucleotides matching TRBD2. TRBJ2-1 matches the DNA end more closely, so the J call is doubtful. Germline assignment: CDR1 SSHAT and CDR2 FNYEAQ (reference sequence). The CDR3 length is 16 residues. CDR3: CASSLGTGTSGSRQFF. Here the CDR3 DNA reads TGTGCTAGCAGCTTAGGGACCGGGACTAGCGGGAGCAGGCAGTTCTTC.

This clonotype was picked up a small number of times. The rearrangement links TRBV6-2 or TRBV6-3 to TRBJ2-1; D gene unclear. Gene TRBJ2-7 matches the end of the DNA better, so the J call may be wrong. This CDR3 is 15 amino acids long. From germline, CDR1 is MNHEY and CDR2 SVGEGT. The CDR3 DNA reads as TGTGCCAGCAGTTACTCGATGGCAGGCTACAATGAGCAGTACTTC. Protein product: CASSYSMAGYNEQYF.

Comment on this clonotype: Compared with germline, one end of the junction differs, possibly owing to a read error. This chain joins TRBV7-8 and TRBJ2-2, with 7 nucleotides matching TRBD1. This CDR3 is 16 amino acids long. CDR1 is SGHVS, CDR2 FQNEAQ, per germline. CDR3 nucleotides: TGTGCCAGCAGCCGCCTAGGGGCTGCAAACACAGGGGAGCTGTATTTT. Translating it yields CASSRLGAANTGELYF. Full variable domain (outside the CDR3, taken from reference TRBV7-8 and TRBJ2-2): GAGVSQSPRYKVAKRGQDVALRCDPISGHVSLFWYQQALGQGPEFLTYFQNEAQLDKSGLPSDRFFAERPEGSVSTLKIQRTQQEDSAVYLCASSRLGAANTGELYFGEGSRLTVL.